The 28 T cell receptor beta chains given below trace back to one sample, sequenced in a study of cytomegalovirus exposure and HLA in healthy donors. PCR employed 60 Vbeta and 13 Jbeta primers. Method: immunoSEQ multiplex PCR; TCRdb's copy keeps in-frame clones and lacks some. The profile shows over 110,000 clones, 70% to 80% of them singletons. Sequencing input: PBMCs. These receptor sequences come from a woman aged 40 to 55 in good health and CMV-seropositive.

The V call is TRBV5-1, the J call TRBJ2-5, with D tentatively TRBD2 (6 bases). This CDR3 has 14 residues. Germline V CDR1 and CDR2: SGHRS, YFSETQ. Deletions cut 3 bases from V and 6 bases from J, with 15 bases between. The chain's CDR3 is CASSWAGSAQTQYF. CDR3 nucleotide sequence: TGCGCCAGCAGCTGGGCGGGATCGGCCCAGACCCAGTACTTC.

This clone occurred once. The rearrangement links TRBV11-3 to TRBJ1-3, with 10 positions matching TRBD1. After removal of 9 bases from V and 4 bases from J, the junction contained 3 bases not matched to a gene. Germline-derived CDR1 and CDR2 are SGHNT and YENEEA. This CDR3 is 13 amino acids long. CDR3 loop: CASGTGVGNTIYF. The CDR3 DNA is TGTGCCAGTGGGACAGGGGTCGGAAACACCATATATTTT.

This clone was seen just once. V and J are TRBV5-6 and TRBJ2-1; TRBD1 might be the D (6 bases). The germline V gene encodes CDR1 SGHDT and CDR2 YYEEEE. The CDR3 contains 16 residues. The V and J ends lost 2 bases and 0 bases respectively, with 12 bases between them. Written as DNA, the CDR3 is TGTGCCAGCAGCTTTTGGGGGCAGGGCTCCTACAATGAGCAGTTCTTC. Protein sequence: CASSFWGQGSYNEQFF.

This sequence joins TRBV5-6 and TRBJ2-7; TRBD2 is a possible D gene (6 bases). This CDR3 region has 19 residues. V was cut by 3 bases and J by 0 bases, with 25 bases left in between. CDR1 is SGHDT and CDR2 is YYEEEE in the germline V gene. For the CDR3, the DNA is TGTGCCAGCAGCTCCGCTATTAATACCACTAGCTCTAGCTCCTACGAGCAGTACTTC. Protein product: CASSSAINTTSSSSYEQYF.

The V and J genes are TRBV27 and TRBJ2-7; tentative D call: TRBD1 (5 bases). CDR3 length equals 14 residues. V was pared by 0 bases and J by 3 bases, with 9 bases between. Germline assignment: CDR1 MNHEY and CDR2 SMNVEV (reference sequence). For the CDR3, the DNA is TGTGCCAGCAGTTTATCCGTACAGGACTACGAGCAGTACTTC. Protein: CASSLSVQDYEQYF.

V usage is TRBV7-6 and J usage is TRBJ2-1; 8 nucleotides agree with TRBD2. Germline V gives CDR1 SGHVS, CDR2 FNYEAQ. V dropped 0 bases and J dropped 9; count of bases not matched to a gene: 7. The CDR3 has 15 amino acids. Here the CDR3 reads CASSLAAGVSIEQFF. CDR3 in DNA: TGTGCCAGCAGCTTAGCAGCGGGAGTCTCGATTGAGCAGTTCTTC.

This chain connects TRBV6-5 to TRBJ2-1; TRBD1 matches at 9 bases. Germline CDR1 reads MNHEY; CDR2 reads SVGAGI. The CDR3 has 15 residues. Losses at the gene ends were 5 bases for V and 7 bases for J; bases not matched to a gene: 9. CDR3 nucleotide sequence: TGTGCCAGCAGTCCGCCTTGGGGGACAGGGAATGAGCAGTTCTTC. It specifies CASSPPWGTGNEQFF.

The chain has TRBV5-1 and TRBJ2-5, with a tentative D call TRBD2 (6 bases). The germline V gene encodes CDR1 SGHRS and CDR2 YFSETQ. There are 16 residues in the CDR3. V was clipped by 2 bases and J by 5 bases, with 19 bases between them. CDR3 sequence reads: CASSFFSGGPGETQYF. The CDR3 DNA is TGCGCCAGCAGCTTTTTTAGCGGAGGGCCCGGGGAGACCCAGTACTTC.

This chain links TRBV5-1 with TRBJ2-1; TRBD2 matches 9 bases. Germline V gene lookup returns CDR1 SGHRS and CDR2 YFSETQ. The trim removed 7 bases at V and 5 bases at J, leaving 4 bases unmatched. This CDR3 contains 13 residues. CDR3 amino acids: CASGRLADNEQFF. CDR3 sequence (DNA): TGCGCCAGCGGAAGACTAGCGGACAATGAGCAGTTCTTC.

The chain employs TRBV18 and TRBJ2-5, with D unresolved. The CDR3 is 13 amino acids. Germline values: CDR1 KGHSH, CDR2 LQKENI. V shed 6 bases and J shed 1 base, with 9 bases lying between them. For the CDR3, the DNA is TGTGCCAGCTCCCCCTCCCCCCAAGAGACCCAGTACTTC. Protein: CASSPSPQETQYF. The full variable domain, completed using reference TRBV18 and TRBJ2-5, is NAGVMQNPRHLVRRRGQEARLRCSPMKGHSHVYWYRQLPEEGLKFMVYLQKENIIDESGMPKERFSAEFPKEGPSILRIQQVVRGDSAAYFCASSPSPQETQYFGPGTRLLVL.

The V gene is TRBV28, the J gene TRBJ1-1; a possible D gene is TRBD1 (5 bases). Trimming took 7 bases from V and 4 from J, leaving 13 bases between them. The CDR3 totals 13 residues. The germline V gene encodes CDR1 MDHEN and CDR2 SYDVKM. The CDR3 region is CASIVGGGTEAFF. For the CDR3, the DNA is TGTGCCAGCATTGTGGGGGGTGGCACTGAAGCTTTCTTT.

This chain joins TRBV28 and TRBJ2-7; D may be TRBD2 (5 bases). The CDR3 spans 16 residues. The V and J ends lost 1 base and 3 bases respectively, with 16 bases between them. Germline loops: CDR1 MDHEN, CDR2 SYDVKM. The CDR3 is CASSLSGVGKFYEQYF. CDR3 nucleotide sequence: TGTGCCAGCAGTTTATCCGGGGTGGGGAAGTTCTACGAGCAGTACTTC. The full variable domain, completed using reference TRBV28 and TRBJ2-7, is DVKVTQSSRYLVKRTGEKVFLECVQDMDHENMFWYRQDPGLGLRLIYFSYDVKMKEKGDIPEGYSVSREKKERFSLILESASTNQTSMYLCASSLSGVGKFYEQYFGPGTRLTVT.

This clone was seen only a few times. The chain combines TRBV30 with TRBJ2-7; tentative D call: TRBD2 (5 bases). The CDR3 length is 14 residues. Between the trimmed V and J ends, which lost 0 bases and 0 bases, there was a span of 9 bases. Per germline, CDR1 GTSNPN and CDR2 SVGIG (reference sequence). For the CDR3, the DNA is TGTGCCTGGAGTGTAACGGGGAGCTCCTACGAGCAGTACTTC. As protein: CAWSVTGSSYEQYF. Drawing the rest from reference TRBV30 and TRBJ2-7, the complete variable domain is SQTIHQWPATLVQPVGSPLSLECTVEGTSNPNLYWYRQAAGRGLQLLFYSVGIGQISSEVPQNLSASRPQDRQFILSSKKLLLSDSGFYLCAWSVTGSSYEQYFGPGTRLTVT.

The chain has TRBV30 and TRBJ2-7; 11 bases map to TRBD2. V was pared by 3 bases and J by 3 bases, with 4 bases of the junction left unmatched. In germline, CDR1 is GTSNPN, CDR2 SVGIG (reference sequence). This CDR3 has 14 residues. CDR3 region: CAWSGTSGGYEQYF. CDR3 in DNA: TGTGCCTGGAGCGGAACTAGCGGGGGCTACGAGCAGTACTTC.

This chain joins TRBV19 and TRBJ1-5; D is unresolved. Germline V gene lookup returns CDR1 LNHDA and CDR2 SQIVND (reference sequence). Trimming removed 1 base from V and 7 bases from J, with 8 bases in between. The CDR3 spans 13 residues. The CDR3 reads CASSIGAVQPQHF. The CDR3 DNA follows: TGTGCCAGTAGTATAGGGGCAGTCCAGCCCCAGCATTTT.

This rearrangement joins TRBV4-2 to TRBJ2-5; the D is unclear. In germline, CDR1 is LGHNA, CDR2 YNFKEQ. The CDR3 contains 15 residues. V was pared by 0 bases and J by 2 bases, with 10 bases between. The CDR3 region is CASSQDMYLQETQYF. CDR3 in DNA: TGTGCCAGCAGCCAAGATATGTACCTACAAGAGACCCAGTACTTC.

V gene TRBV5-1 combines with J gene TRBJ2-7; 9 bases match TRBD1. The germline CDR1 and CDR2 sequences are SGHRS and YFSETQ. This CDR3 has 15 amino acids. J gave up 3 bases and V 0 bases, and 4 bases lay outside the gene matches. CDR3: CASSLVVTGGYEQYF. CDR3 nucleotide sequence: TGCGCCAGCAGCTTGGTTGTGACAGGGGGCTACGAGCAGTACTTC.

The rearrangement joins TRBV7-9 to TRBJ1-1; tentative D call: TRBD1 (5 bases). V was clipped by 5 bases and J by 5 bases, with 21 bases between them. Germline V gene sequence: CDR1 SEHNR, CDR2 FQNEAQ (reference sequence). The CDR3 runs to 16 residues. The CDR3 here is CASSPPLGDYGTEAFF. In nucleotides, the CDR3 is TGTGCCAGCAGCCCACCCCTGGGGGACTACGGGACTGAAGCTTTCTTT.

V and J are TRBV13 and TRBJ2-2, with a weak D call TRBD1 (7 bases). The germline V and J ends were trimmed by 5 bases and 3 bases, with 19 bases remaining between them. Germline-derived CDR1 and CDR2 are PRHDT and FYEKMQ (reference sequence). CDR3 length: 17 amino acids. The CDR3 nucleotides are TGTGCCAGCAGCGTATTATACAGGGGAGGCTACACCGGGGAGCTGTTTTTT. This encodes CASSVLYRGGYTGELFF.

This sequence joins TRBV11-3 and TRBJ2-2; D uncertain. Germline assignment: CDR1 SGHNT and CDR2 YENEEA. The CDR3 contains 16 residues. V was shortened by 1 base and J by 1 base, with 10 bases between the two germline ends. CDR3 in DNA: TGTGCCAGCAGCTTAGGAGGAACCATGAACACCGGGGAGCTGTTTTTT. Translation: CASSLGGTMNTGELFF.

The rearrangement links TRBV30 to TRBJ2-1; D is possibly TRBD2 (5 bases). Trimming removed 1 base from V and 3 bases from J, with 16 bases in between. Germline assignment: CDR1 GTSNPN and CDR2 SVGIG (reference sequence). The CDR3 covers 16 residues. CDR3 coding DNA: TGTGCCTGGAGTGAGACTATCTTATCCAACTACAATGAGCAGTTCTTC. It specifies CAWSETILSNYNEQFF.

The chain uses TRBV7-2 and TRBJ2-5; a possible D gene is TRBD1 (6 bases). Trimming removed 4 bases from V and 1 base from J, with 13 bases in between. CDR3 length: 15 residues. CDR1 is SGHTA and CDR2 is FQGNSA in the germline V gene. CDR3 region: CASSSQGIFQETQYF. The DNA of the CDR3 is TGTGCCAGCAGCTCACAGGGTATATTCCAAGAGACCCAGTACTTC. Drawing the rest from reference TRBV7-2 and TRBJ2-5, the complete variable domain is GAGVSQSPSNKVTEKGKDVELRCDPISGHTALYWYRQSLGQGLEFLIYFQGNSAPDKSGLPSDRFSAERTGGSVSTLTIQRTQQEDSAVYLCASSSQGIFQETQYFGPGTRLLVL.

This chain joins TRBV19 and TRBJ1-2, with 9 bases that match TRBD1. V gave up 7 bases and J gave up 4 bases; unmatched junction bases: 4. The CDR3 consists of 13 residues. Germline CDR1 is LNHDA and CDR2 is SQIVND (reference sequence). CDR3 sequence reads: CASNLDRGYGYTF. In nucleotides, the CDR3 is TGTGCCAGTAATTTGGACAGGGGCTATGGCTACACCTTC.

This rearrangement joins TRBV5-1 to TRBJ2-2; D not certain. V lost 0 bases, J lost 3 bases, and 6 bases lay in between. Germline V CDR1 and CDR2: SGHRS, YFSETQ. The length of the CDR3 is 14 residues. The CDR3: CASSLAAYTGELFF. The CDR3 DNA sequence: TGCGCCAGCAGCTTGGCTGCGTACACCGGGGAGCTGTTTTTT. The entire variable domain, with the rest obtained from reference TRBV5-1 and TRBJ2-2, is as follows: KAGVTQTPRYLIKTRGQQVTLSCSPISGHRSVSWYQQTPGQGLQFLFEYFSETQRNKGNFPGRFSGRQFSNSRSEMNVSTLELGDSALYLCASSLAAYTGELFFGEGSRLTVL.

J is TRBJ1-2 and V is TRBV28; 11 bases are a match to TRBD1. The CDR3 is 15 residues long. J gave up 7 bases and V 4 bases, and 8 bases lay outside the gene matches. Germline CDR1 MDHEN, CDR2 SYDVKM. The chain's CDR3 is CASSSRTGGLFGYTF. The CDR3 DNA follows: TGTGCCAGCAGTTCACGGACAGGGGGCCTGTTTGGCTACACCTTC.

The chain is built from TRBV10-2 and TRBJ1-3; the D is unclear. Germline V lookup: CDR1 WSHSY, CDR2 SAAADI. V lost 7 bases, J lost 0 bases, and 13 bases lay in between. The CDR3 length is 15 residues. This chain's CDR3 is CASTPGGFSGNTIYF. In DNA, the CDR3 is TGCGCCAGCACCCCGGGAGGCTTCTCTGGAAACACCATATATTTT.

The genes are TRBV5-1 and TRBJ2-7, with D unclear. The CDR3 loop spans 13 amino acids. Trimming cost V 3 bases and J 5 bases, with 12 bases left between them. Germline CDR1 is SGHRS and CDR2 is YFSETQ. CDR3 region: CASSSRNVNEQYF. DNA of the CDR3: TGCGCCAGCAGCTCCAGGAACGTCAACGAGCAGTACTTC.

In its sample, this clone was seen once. This rearrangement joins TRBV10-3 to TRBJ1-2, with TRBD1 identical over 12 bases. The CDR3 runs to 16 residues. Germline CDR1 reads ENHRY; CDR2 reads SYGVKD. J was trimmed by 5 bases and V by 8 bases; bases with no gene match: 12. CDR3 nucleotides: TGTGCCATCGCAAGGGAGGGACAGGGGGCGCGTTATGGCTACACCTTC. Its protein product is CAIAREGQGARYGYTF.